One sample yielded the 16 T cell receptor beta chains listed below, sequenced in a study of Graves' ophthalmopathy and Graves' hyperthyroidism. Using RNA transcripts, the TCR beta CDR3 regions were amplified. Amplification began with first-round RT-PCR using HTBI primers, then second-round multiplex PCR was performed. TCRdb passed the multiplex PCR reads through MiXCR, listing each CDR3 protein once. The sample has about 740,000 distinct CDR3 sequences, roughly 40% seen once. Sequencing was performed on peripheral blood. These receptors were collected from an adult man with Graves' ophthalmopathy.

The chain recombines TRBV19 with TRBJ1-1; no definite D call. CDR3 length: 13 amino acids. Trimming left V 3 bases short and J 4 bases short, with 9 bases between. Germline lookup yields CDR1 LNHDA and CDR2 SQIVND (reference sequence). CDR3 region: CASSIAQITEAFF. The CDR3 DNA is TGTGCCAGTAGTATTGCACAGATCACTGAAGCTTTCTTT.

This clonotype was seen many times. A read error may produce the germline difference seen at one junction end. The rearrangement uses TRBV6-6 and TRBJ1-2; D may be TRBD1 (5 bases). The CDR3 runs to 10 residues. Germline values: CDR1 MNHNY, CDR2 SVGAGI (reference sequence). CDR3 in DNA: TGTGCCAGCAGTTACTGGGGGATTTCCTTC. It translates to CASSYWGISF.

This clonotype has just a few counts. This chain connects TRBV5-6 to TRBJ2-5, with D perhaps being TRBD1 or TRBD2 (5 bases each). Trimming stripped 7 bases from V and 1 base from J, with 11 bases between. Germline assignment: CDR1 SGHDT and CDR2 YYEEEE. The CDR3 spans 13 residues. The DNA of the CDR3 is TGTGCCAGCCTCCGGGGCGCCCAAGAGACCCAGTACTTC. Its protein is CASLRGAQETQYF.

The CDR3 loop is CSVETLAGSTGETQYF. DNA for the CDR3: TGCAGCGTTGAAACGCTAGCAGGGAGCACCGGGGAGACCCAGTACTTC. The V gene is TRBV29-1, the J gene TRBJ2-5; D may be TRBD1 or TRBD2 (5 bases each). The CDR3 covers 16 residues. The germline CDR1 and CDR2 sequences are SQVTM and ANQGSEA. V was pared by 2 bases and J by 5 bases, with 21 bases between.

DNA of the CDR3: TGTGCCAGCAGCAAGGGACACGATAGCAATCAGCCCCAGCATTTT. Encoded protein: CASSKGHDSNQPQHF. The V gene is TRBV7-2, the J gene TRBJ1-5, with D possibly matching TRBD1 (6 bases). The V gene's germline CDR1 is SGHTA and CDR2 FQGNSA. This CDR3 contains 15 residues. V was trimmed by 5 bases and J by 0 bases, leaving 11 bases between them.

The genes are TRBV9 and TRBJ1-3; tentative D call: TRBD1 (5 bases). Germline values: CDR1 SGDLS, CDR2 YYNGEE. CDR3 length: 15 amino acids. V was trimmed by 3 bases and J by 0 bases, leaving 10 bases between them. The CDR3 DNA follows: TGTGCCAGCAGCGCCAGGGCCCTCTCTGGAAACACCATATATTTT. Translation gives CASSARALSGNTIYF.

This clonotype was seen a few times. V and J are TRBV25-1 and TRBJ2-7; 10 bases line up with TRBD1. Looked up from germline, CDR1 is MGHDK and CDR2 is SYGVNS. J was trimmed by 3 bases and V by 5 bases; bases with no gene match: 7. This CDR3 is 15 amino acids long. CDR3 sequence (DNA): TGTGCCAGCAGTTTATGGGACAGGGGACACTACGAGCAGTACTTC. Protein product: CASSLWDRGHYEQYF.

This clonotype was detected ten times or more. This sequence joins TRBV19 and TRBJ1-1; possible D gene TRBD1, 5 bases. The CDR3 is made up of 15 amino acids. CDR1 is LNHDA, CDR2 SQIVND, per germline (reference sequence). Trimming removed 5 bases at V and 0 bases at J, with 13 bases between. This chain's CDR3 is CASSAYAGMNTEAFF. The CDR3 DNA is TGTGCCAGTAGTGCTTACGCAGGGATGAACACTGAAGCTTTCTTT.

As for this clonotype: This may come from a read error, since a much larger clone is one base off. The chain combines TRBV7-7 with TRBJ1-5, with D tentatively TRBD1 (5 bases). The CDR3 has 15 residues. CDR1 and CDR2 from the germline V gene are SSHAT and FNYEAQ (reference sequence). The CDR3: CASSLSTGSNQAQHF. The CDR3, as DNA: TGTGCTAGCAGCCTATCTACAGGTAGCAATCAGGCCCAGCATTTT.

CDR3 bases: TGTGCCAGCAGCCGAGTTTTGGGACGTGGGCAGCCCCAGCATTTT. This sequence encodes CASSRVLGRGQPQHF. The rearrangement uses TRBV7-9 and TRBJ1-5; D perhaps matches TRBD1 (5 bases). This CDR3 is built from 15 residues. Trimming pared 5 bases from V and 7 bases from J, leaving 18 bases between. Germline loops: CDR1 SEHNR, CDR2 FQNEAQ (reference sequence). The whole variable domain, filled in from reference TRBV7-9 and TRBJ1-5, reads DTGVSQNPRHKITKRGQNVTFRCDPISEHNRLYWYRQTLGQGPEFLTYFQNEAQLEKSRLLSDRFSAERPKGSFSTLEIQRTEQGDSAMYLCASSRVLGRGQPQHFGDGTRLSIL.

The V and J genes are TRBV15 and TRBJ2-7; D is possibly TRBD2 (5 bases). This CDR3 spans 12 amino acids. Germline V gene lookup returns CDR1 LNHNV and CDR2 YYDKDF (reference sequence). Trimming pared 3 bases from V and 7 bases from J, leaving 10 bases between. The CDR3 DNA reads as TGTGCCACCAGCAGCTTGGGAGTTGAGCAGTACTTC. Residues: CATSSLGVEQYF.

This rearrangement joins TRBV2 to TRBJ1-5; D is unclear. Trimming removed 7 bases at V and 8 bases at J, with 0 bases between. This CDR3 comprises 8 residues. Germline V CDR1 and CDR2: SNHLY, FYNNEI. The CDR3 protein is CASKPQHF. CDR3 bases: TGTGCCAGCAAGCCCCAGCATTTT.

The J gene is TRBJ2-5, the V gene TRBV27, with no clear D. The CDR3 has 11 residues. The ends were cut back, 1 base at V and 7 bases at J, with 4 bases in the middle. Germline assignment: CDR1 MNHEY and CDR2 SMNVEV (reference sequence). The CDR3: CASSLYGTQYF. As DNA, the CDR3 is TGTGCCAGCAGTTTATATGGGACCCAGTACTTC.

The V and J genes are TRBV19 and TRBJ1-2; D is undetermined. Germline V gives CDR1 LNHDA, CDR2 SQIVND (reference sequence). This CDR3 has 14 residues. Trimming pared 5 bases from V and 12 bases from J, leaving 22 bases between. CDR3 in DNA: TGTGCCAGTAGTGCGTCTTTGTGGGCAGTCGGCCACACCTTC. It codes for CASSASLWAVGHTF.

The table lists this clonotype with a few counts. Germline is not matched at one junction end, which may reflect a read error. The chain couples TRBV10-3 to TRBJ2-2; 9 bases agree with TRBD2. The CDR3 covers 17 residues. Germline V gene sequence: CDR1 ENHRY, CDR2 SYGVKD. CDR3 in DNA: TGTGCCAGCAGTCCAATACGAGCGGGAGGTCGGACCGGGGAGCTGTTTTTT. It specifies CASSPIRAGGRTGELFF.

This clonotype was counted ten times or more. The chain uses TRBV7-9 and TRBJ2-6; 7 bases fit TRBD2. This CDR3 region has 16 residues. The J segment lost 2 bases and the V segment lost 2 bases, leaving 3 bases of the junction unmatched. CDR1 SEHNR and CDR2 FQNEAQ come from the germline V gene (reference sequence). CDR3 nucleotides: TGTGCCAGCAGCTTACGGGGGAGGGCTGGGGCCAACGTCCTGACTTTC. Amino acid sequence: CASSLRGRAGANVLTF.